These 29 T cell receptor beta chains share one sample of origin, sequenced in a study of cytomegalovirus exposure and HLA in healthy donors (dated by TCRdb to about 2017). The library was made by the immunoSEQ multiplex PCR assay. TCRdb provides this immuneACCESS table in a form limited to in-frame rearrangements. Some clones are lacking; in checked studies, under half of them reflect an unresolved V gene, and why the rest are absent is not known. Within this sample are 55,000 to 65,000 clones, with roughly 90% of them counted one time only. Approximately 1.1% of the sample is taken by the ten largest. Sample: PBMCs. The receptors were gathered from a man between 18 and 29 years old in good health and CMV-seronegative.

This chain links TRBV4-1 with TRBJ2-5; TRBD2 matches 10 bases. CDR1 and CDR2 from the germline V gene are MGHRA and YSYEKL. J lost 4 bases, V lost 1 base, and 9 bases had no gene match. CDR3 length equals 17 residues. CDR3 bases: TGCGCCAGCAGCCAAGGATTCCCGGGACTAGCGCGAGAGACCCAGTACTTC. Translating gives CASSQGFPGLARETQYF.

The CDR3 reads CASSPGWQETQYF. The CDR3 DNA reads as TGCGCCAGCAGCCCCGGTTGGCAAGAGACCCAGTACTTC. V and J are TRBV5-1 and TRBJ2-5; D call uncertain. Trimming cost V 4 bases and J 2 bases, with 9 bases left between them. The CDR3 spans 13 residues. Germline CDR1 reads SGHRS; CDR2 reads YFSETQ.

This chain links TRBV19 with TRBJ1-2; possibly TRBD1 for D (5 bases). Germline CDR1 is LNHDA and CDR2 is SQIVND (reference sequence). V gave up 6 bases and J gave up 2 bases, with 13 bases separating them. The CDR3 loop spans 14 amino acids. Here the CDR3 reads CASRRRGYNYGYTF. In DNA form, the CDR3 reads TGTGCCAGTAGGAGGAGGGGTTACAACTATGGCTACACCTTC.

The chain links TRBV6-1 to TRBJ1-2, with D perhaps matching TRBD1 (6 bases). There are 16 residues in the CDR3. Germline V gene data show CDR1 as MNHNS and CDR2 as SASEGT. Trimming removed 3 bases at V and 5 bases at J, with 19 bases between. In nucleotides, the CDR3 is TGTGCCAGCAGTGACCCCGCGGGGGCGGTCTGGTATGGCTACACCTTC. Translation: CASSDPAGAVWYGYTF.

The chain combines TRBV5-1 with TRBJ1-1; TRBD1 agrees at 8 bases. Trimming removed 0 bases from V and 3 bases from J; junction bases left unmatched: 4. The germline CDR1 and CDR2 sequences are SGHRS and YFSETQ. CDR3 length: 15 residues. The CDR3 loop is CASSLEQGADTEAFF. Here the CDR3 DNA reads TGCGCCAGCAGCTTGGAGCAGGGGGCCGACACTGAAGCTTTCTTT.

V usage is TRBV19 and J usage is TRBJ1-1; 7 bases align to TRBD1. The CDR3 loop spans 17 amino acids. Per the germline V gene, CDR1 is LNHDA and CDR2 is SQIVND (reference sequence). With V trimmed by 5 bases and J by 5 bases, 17 bases remained unmatched. The CDR3 is CASSPTWGTEGGTEAFF. CDR3 in DNA: TGTGCCAGTAGTCCCACCTGGGGGACAGAGGGCGGAACTGAAGCTTTCTTT.

The V call is TRBV4-1, the J call TRBJ2-5; 8 bases fit TRBD1. Germline V gene sequence: CDR1 MGHRA, CDR2 YSYEKL. V lost 4 bases, J lost 4 bases, and 2 bases stayed unmatched. CDR3 size: 13 residues. CDR3 bases: TGCGCCAGCAGCCGAGACAGGGGAGAGACCCAGTACTTC. Encoded protein: CASSRDRGETQYF.

The rearrangement links TRBV5-6 to TRBJ2-7; 7 nucleotides match TRBD2. V trimming: 6 bases; J trimming: 4 bases; junction bases outside the gene matches: 4. The CDR3 is 12 amino acids. The germline gives CDR1 SGHDT, CDR2 YYEEEE. This CDR3 reads CASTREDYEQYF. The CDR3 DNA sequence: TGTGCCAGCACCCGGGAGGATTACGAGCAGTACTTC. Complete variable domain (other parts from reference TRBV5-6 and TRBJ2-7): DAGVTQSPTHLIKTRGQQVTLRCSPKSGHDTVSWYQQALGQGPQFIFQYYEEEERQRGNFPDRFSGHQFPNYSSELNVNALLLGDSALYLCASTREDYEQYFGPGTRLTVT.

This rearrangement joins TRBV2 to TRBJ2-7, with D maybe TRBD1 (5 bases). Germline V lookup: CDR1 SNHLY, CDR2 FYNNEI. The CDR3 length is 13 residues. Deletions cut 2 bases from V and 3 bases from J, with 8 bases between. DNA of the CDR3: TGTGCCAGCAGTGAAACAGGTTTCTACGAGCAGTACTTC. Translating it yields CASSETGFYEQYF.

This clone was seen just once. The CDR3 DNA reads TGTGCCACGAGCCCGGGAGGGACTTATAACTATGCAACTAATGAAAAACTGTTTTTT. Translated, it gives CATSPGGTYNYATNEKLFF. J is TRBJ1-4 and V is TRBV10-3, with D possibly matching TRBD1 (5 bases). The CDR3 contains 19 residues. Germline values: CDR1 ENHRY, CDR2 SYGVKD. Between the trimmed V and J ends, which lost 10 bases and 0 bases, there was a span of 27 bases.

The chain carries TRBV15 and TRBJ2-6; 7 nucleotides agree with TRBD1. Germline loops: CDR1 LNHNV, CDR2 YYDKDF (reference sequence). CDR3 length equals 16 residues. The ends lost 8 bases at V and 0 bases at J; junction bases unmatched: 7. CDR3 bases: TGTGCCACCGCGACAGGGAGTGACTCTGGGGCCAACGTCCTGACTTTC. Its translation: CATATGSDSGANVLTF.

The rearrangement joins TRBV5-5 to TRBJ1-5; perhaps TRBD1 as D (5 bases). Germline values: CDR1 SGHKS, CDR2 YYEKEE (reference sequence). The CDR3 spans 13 residues. The V end lost 0 bases, the J end lost 5 bases, and 6 bases lay between the germline ends. The CDR3 sequence: CASSLGGDQPQHF. Written as DNA, the CDR3 is TGTGCCAGCAGCTTGGGGGGGGATCAGCCCCAGCATTTT.

V gene TRBV19 combines with J gene TRBJ2-6, with a possible D match to TRBD2 (5 bases). In germline, CDR1 is LNHDA, CDR2 SQIVND (reference sequence). This CDR3 spans 16 amino acids. Trimming shortened V by 1 base and J by 0 bases, and 7 bases separated the two germline ends. CDR3 amino acids: CASSIGGSSGANVLTF. CDR3 bases: TGTGCCAGTAGTATAGGTGGGAGCTCTGGGGCCAACGTCCTGACTTTC.

This clone has more than one count but fewer than ten. The chain has TRBV7-8 and TRBJ2-7; the match to TRBD1 covers 10 bases. The germline V gene has CDR1 SGHVS and CDR2 FQNEAQ. J gave up 2 bases and V 5 bases, and 6 bases lay outside the gene matches. The CDR3 spans 15 residues. The CDR3 region has the DNA TGTGCCAGCAGCACGCCCGGGACAGGGGCCTACGAGCAGTACTTC. Translated: CASSTPGTGAYEQYF.

V and J are TRBV28 and TRBJ2-1; D possibly corresponds to TRBD1 (5 bases). This CDR3 is 13 amino acids long. Germline-derived CDR1 and CDR2 are MDHEN and SYDVKM. V lost 2 bases, J lost 5 bases, and 7 bases lay in between. CDR3 bases: TGTGCCAGCAGTTTAGACAGTCACAATGAGCAGTTCTTC. It translates to CASSLDSHNEQFF.

The chain recombines TRBV5-6 with TRBJ2-1; D call uncertain. In germline, CDR1 is SGHDT, CDR2 YYEEEE. The CDR3 is 16 residues long. Between the trimmed V and J ends, which lost 3 bases and 8 bases, there was a span of 21 bases. CDR3 sequence (DNA): TGTGCCAGCAGCTACCAGAGTAGCAGCCTTTTCGATGAGCAGTTCTTC. The encoded protein is CASSYQSSSLFDEQFF. The whole variable domain, filled in from reference TRBV5-6 and TRBJ2-1, reads DAGVTQSPTHLIKTRGQQVTLRCSPKSGHDTVSWYQQALGQGPQFIFQYYEEEERQRGNFPDRFSGHQFPNYSSELNVNALLLGDSALYLCASSYQSSSLFDEQFFGPGTRLTVL.

The chain uses TRBV4-3 and TRBJ2-7; TRBD1 aligns across 9 bases. Looked up from germline, CDR1 is LGHNA and CDR2 is YSLEER. The CDR3 loop spans 16 amino acids. The V segment lost 1 base and the J segment 2 bases; nucleotides outside the gene matches: 6. The CDR3, as DNA: TGCGCCAGCAGCCAAGGCTGGACAGGGGAGACCTACGAGCAGTACTTC. This sequence encodes CASSQGWTGETYEQYF.

The chain recombines TRBV7-9 with TRBJ2-3; D ambiguous. Germline V gene data show CDR1 as SEHNR and CDR2 as FQNEAQ (reference sequence). CDR3 length: 11 amino acids. V lost 3 bases and J 6 bases, leaving 4 bases between the germline ends. The CDR3 bases are TGTGCCAGCAGCTTGCAGGATACGCAGTATTTT. It specifies CASSLQDTQYF.

The rearrangement links TRBV7-3 to TRBJ2-2, with D possibly matching TRBD2 (6 bases). CDR1 and CDR2 from the germline V gene are SGHTA and FQGTGA. The CDR3 length is 15 residues. V lost 3 bases to trimming and J lost 1 base, with 9 bases between them. CDR3 sequence: CASSFWRENTGELFF. CDR3 coding DNA: TGTGCCAGCAGCTTCTGGCGGGAGAACACCGGGGAGCTGTTTTTT.

This clone has only one observation. The CDR3 bases are TGCGCCAGCAGCTTGGTTCCAGGCAGTAATGAAAAACTGTTTTTT. Amino acid sequence: CASSLVPGSNEKLFF. V usage is TRBV5-1 and J usage is TRBJ1-4; D gene uncertain. V lost 0 bases and J 4 bases, leaving 10 bases between the germline ends. Germline V gene data show CDR1 as SGHRS and CDR2 as YFSETQ. This CDR3 comprises 15 residues.

The V gene is TRBV28, the J gene TRBJ2-1, with a possible D match to TRBD2 (6 bases). CDR3 size: 16 residues. Germline V gene data show CDR1 as MDHEN and CDR2 as SYDVKM. V was clipped by 5 bases and J by 3 bases, with 17 bases between them. In nucleotides, the CDR3 is TGTGCCAGCAGTGGGGCGATAGCGGAACACTACAATGAGCAGTTCTTC. Encoded protein: CASSGAIAEHYNEQFF.

This chain connects TRBV27 to TRBJ2-1; TRBD1 matches 12 bases. There are 13 residues in the CDR3. V lost 5 bases to trimming and J lost 13 bases; unmatched junction nucleotides: 6. Germline-derived CDR1 and CDR2 are MNHEY and SMNVEV (reference sequence). The CDR3 reads CASSGDRGRIQFF. In DNA, the CDR3 is TGTGCCAGCAGTGGGGACAGGGGGCGGATTCAGTTCTTC.

The rearrangement uses TRBV9 and TRBJ1-3; D not certain. The CDR3 covers 16 residues. V dropped 0 bases and J dropped 4 bases, with 14 bases sitting between them. CDR1 is SGDLS, CDR2 YYNGEE, per germline. CDR3 loop: CASSVDTRNAGNTIYF. The CDR3 nucleotides read TGTGCCAGCAGCGTAGATACCAGAAACGCCGGAAACACCATATATTTT.

Remarks on this clone: The DNA is left out, because the CDR3 cannot be placed on it with certainty; the CDR3 is given as TCRdb lists it. This chain links TRBV27 with TRBJ2-1; TRBD2 is the table's D call and was not checked against the DNA. Looked up from germline, CDR1 is MNHEY and CDR2 is SMNVEV (reference sequence). The CDR3 has 13 residues if both end residues are counted. Here the CDR3 reads CASSFGGGSSRFF.

This chain uses TRBV28 with TRBJ2-1; 9 positions agree with TRBD2. The CDR3 runs to 14 residues. The V gene end was trimmed by 6 bases and the J gene end by 0 bases; junction bases not matched to a gene: 0. Per the germline V gene, CDR1 is MDHEN and CDR2 is SYDVKM. CDR3 region: CASRLAGSYNEQFF. In DNA, the CDR3 is TGTGCCAGCAGACTAGCGGGCTCCTACAATGAGCAGTTCTTC.

V gene TRBV19 combines with J gene TRBJ2-1, with a tentative D call TRBD1 (5 bases). Germline V CDR1 and CDR2: LNHDA, SQIVND (reference sequence). The CDR3 runs to 12 residues. Trimming took off 8 bases at V and 10 bases at J, with 15 bases between the two ends. The CDR3 coding sequence is TGTGCCAGTCGAGTTGGGGCCAGCGAGCAGTTCTTC. Protein: CASRVGASEQFF. Looking up the rest from reference TRBV19 and TRBJ2-1 gives the full variable domain: DGGITQSPKYLFRKEGQNVTLSCEQNLNHDAMYWYRQDPGQGLRLIYYSQIVNDFQKGDIAEGYSVSREKKESFPLTVTSAQKNPTAFYLCASRVGASEQFFGPGTRLTVL.

The chain is built from TRBV6-6 and TRBJ1-5; D perhaps matches TRBD1 (6 bases). The germline CDR1 and CDR2 sequences are MNHNY and SVGAGI (reference sequence). Trimming shortened V by 6 bases and J by 5 bases, and 11 bases separated the two germline ends. The length of the CDR3 is 13 residues. CDR3: CASSQQGHQPQHF. DNA of the CDR3: TGTGCCAGCAGCCAACAGGGTCATCAGCCCCAGCATTTT.

V usage is TRBV5-1 and J usage is TRBJ2-7, with D possibly being TRBD2 (6 bases). Deletions cut 3 bases from V and 0 bases from J, with 25 bases between. CDR1 and CDR2 (germline): SGHRS, YFSETQ. CDR3 length equals 19 residues. CDR3 nucleotide sequence: TGCGCCAGCAGCTGGGGGTTGGTTGTTTTGCTAGCGAACTCCTACGAGCAGTACTTC. This encodes CASSWGLVVLLANSYEQYF. Drawing the rest from reference TRBV5-1 and TRBJ2-7, the complete variable domain is KAGVTQTPRYLIKTRGQQVTLSCSPISGHRSVSWYQQTPGQGLQFLFEYFSETQRNKGNFPGRFSGRQFSNSRSEMNVSTLELGDSALYLCASSWGLVVLLANSYEQYFGPGTRLTVT.

The chain recombines TRBV25-1 with TRBJ1-3; D unresolved. CDR1 and CDR2 from the germline V gene are MGHDK and SYGVNS. The ends were cut back, 1 base at V and 3 bases at J, with 4 bases in the middle. The CDR3 extends over 13 amino acids. The CDR3 reads CASSESVGNTIYF. The CDR3 DNA is TGTGCCAGCAGTGAATCGGTTGGAAACACCATATATTTT.